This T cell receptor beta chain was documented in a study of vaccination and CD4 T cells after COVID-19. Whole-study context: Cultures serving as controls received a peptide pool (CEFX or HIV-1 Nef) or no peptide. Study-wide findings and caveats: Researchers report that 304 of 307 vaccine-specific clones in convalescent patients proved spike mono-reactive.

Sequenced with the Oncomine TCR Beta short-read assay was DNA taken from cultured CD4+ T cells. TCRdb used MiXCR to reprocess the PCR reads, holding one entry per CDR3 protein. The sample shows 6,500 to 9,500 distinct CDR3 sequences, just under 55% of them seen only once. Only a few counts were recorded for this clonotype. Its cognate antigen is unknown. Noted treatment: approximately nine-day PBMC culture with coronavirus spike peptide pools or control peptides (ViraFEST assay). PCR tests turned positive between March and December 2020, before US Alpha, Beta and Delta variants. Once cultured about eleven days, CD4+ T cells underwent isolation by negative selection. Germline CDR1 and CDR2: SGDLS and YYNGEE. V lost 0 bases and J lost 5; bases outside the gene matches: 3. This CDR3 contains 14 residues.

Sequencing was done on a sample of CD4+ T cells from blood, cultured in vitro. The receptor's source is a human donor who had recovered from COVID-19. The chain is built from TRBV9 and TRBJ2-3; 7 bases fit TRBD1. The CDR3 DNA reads TGTGCCAGCAGCGTAGACACAGGGGTAGATACGCAGTATTTT. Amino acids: CASSVDTGVDTQYF.